This TCR beta chain originates from a study of shared clonotypes between healthy human individuals. Libraries were prepared by immunoSEQ multiplex PCR; TCRdb keeps only in-frame clonotypes and omits some of them. This sample yields 2.3 million or so clones, of which over 90% are seen a single time; about 0.39% belongs to the top ten. Remarks on this clone: What it binds is unknown.

The donors, healthy adults who were HIV-negative, had experienced no recent acute infections or vaccinations. The study's findings and limits: Sequencing of the sorted subsets was shown by rarefaction to be incomplete despite large depth. Genetic and exposure-history diversity was limited by the few donors.

This clonotype was obtained from a man younger than 30 in good health. Some clones in this sample may be carry-over from other donors' samples. Sequenced sample: naive CD4+ T cells from PBMCs. As to subset: CD45RA+ positively selected.

CDR3 sequence reads: CAISDGGGWEKLFF. CDR3 DNA: TGTGCCATCAGTGATGGCGGGGGTTGGGAAAAACTGTTTTTT. The rearrangement links TRBV10-3 to TRBJ1-4, with a weak D call TRBD1 (5 bases). The CDR3 is made up of 14 amino acids. CDR1 and CDR2 from the germline V gene are ENHRY and SYGVKD. Trimming removed 3 bases at V and 8 bases at J, with 13 bases between.